The 3 T cell receptor beta chains listed next were all sequenced from one sample in a study of CD8 T cells in ankylosing spondylitis (TCRdb year 2017). Library generation was performed with 5' RACE. Sequencing was performed on an Illumina HiSeq 2500. TCRdb reprocessing: public reads trimmed at Q25 with fastp, clones called with MiXCR, in-frame beta chains kept. A single entry per CDR3 protein holds the most common genes and DNA from its merged rows. This sample has just over 350,000 distinct CDR3 sequences in its table, and roughly 20% of those were observed once. Clones ranked in the top ten supply roughly 13% of the sample. The sequenced sample was blood, either unsorted or a sorted T cell fraction (not recorded which). These receptors all stem from a male donor with ankylosing spondylitis or in good health (not recorded which).

The V gene is TRBV5-6, the J gene TRBJ1-1; 7 bases map to TRBD1. V was clipped by 4 bases and J by 6 bases; unmatched bases: 9. The CDR3 spans 14 residues. Per germline, CDR1 SGHDT and CDR2 YYEEEE. The CDR3: CASSGDRVYAEAFF. Here the CDR3 DNA reads TGTGCCAGCAGCGGTGACAGGGTCTATGCTGAAGCTTTCTTT.

This clonotype was recorded a few times. The rearrangement links TRBV7-9 to TRBJ2-2, with 8 bases identical to TRBD1. Germline CDR1 SEHNR, CDR2 FQNEAQ (reference sequence). The CDR3 has 15 amino acids. The J segment lost 9 bases and the V segment lost 5 bases, leaving 11 bases of the junction unmatched. CDR3: CASSQGQEIRRELFF. The DNA of the CDR3 is TGTGCCAGCAGCCAGGGACAGGAGATTCGCCGGGAGCTGTTTTTT.

This chain connects TRBV12-3 or TRBV12-4 to TRBJ2-3, with 8 bases fitting TRBD1. The CDR3 sequence is 14 residues long. The V gene end was trimmed by 7 bases and the J gene end by 2 bases; junction bases not matched to a gene: 5. The CDR3 is CASTRTGPTDTQYF. CDR3 in DNA: TGTGCCAGCACCCGGACAGGGCCCACAGATACGCAGTATTTT.